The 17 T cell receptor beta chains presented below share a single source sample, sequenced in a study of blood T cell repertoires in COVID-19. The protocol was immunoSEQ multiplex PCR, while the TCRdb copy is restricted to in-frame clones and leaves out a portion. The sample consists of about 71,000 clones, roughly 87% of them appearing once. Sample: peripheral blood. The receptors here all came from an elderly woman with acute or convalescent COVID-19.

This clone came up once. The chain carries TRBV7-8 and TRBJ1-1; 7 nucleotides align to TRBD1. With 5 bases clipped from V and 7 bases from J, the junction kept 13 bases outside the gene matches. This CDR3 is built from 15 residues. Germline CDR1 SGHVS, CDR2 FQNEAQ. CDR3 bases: TGTGCCAGCAGCCTTTCCGGGACAGAGTATGGTGAAGCTTTCTTT. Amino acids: CASSLSGTEYGEAFF. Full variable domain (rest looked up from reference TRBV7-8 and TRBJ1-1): GAGVSQSPRYKVAKRGQDVALRCDPISGHVSLFWYQQALGQGPEFLTYFQNEAQLDKSGLPSDRFFAERPEGSVSTLKIQRTQQEDSAVYLCASSLSGTEYGEAFFGQGTRLTVV.

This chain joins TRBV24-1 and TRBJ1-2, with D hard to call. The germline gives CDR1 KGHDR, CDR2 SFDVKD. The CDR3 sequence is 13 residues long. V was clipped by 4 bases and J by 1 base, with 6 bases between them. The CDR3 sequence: CATSETDNYGYTF. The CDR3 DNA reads TGTGCCACCAGTGAAACAGATAACTATGGCTACACCTTC.

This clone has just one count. CDR3 region: CASTSQGLRTGELFF. CDR3 nucleotide sequence: TGTGCCAGCACCTCACAGGGGCTTCGTACCGGGGAGCTGTTTTTT. V gene TRBV27 combines with J gene TRBJ2-2, with TRBD1 matching 7 bases. The CDR3 runs to 15 residues. The V gene end was trimmed by 7 bases and the J gene end by 5 bases; junction bases not matched to a gene: 10. Germline V gene data show CDR1 as MNHEY and CDR2 as SMNVEV (reference sequence).

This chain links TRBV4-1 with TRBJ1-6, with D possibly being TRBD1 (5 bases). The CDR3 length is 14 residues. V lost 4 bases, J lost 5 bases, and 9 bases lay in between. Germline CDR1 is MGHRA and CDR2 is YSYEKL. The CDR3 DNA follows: TGCGCCAGCAGCCGAGGACAAAATAATTCACCCCTCCACTTT. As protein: CASSRGQNNSPLHF.

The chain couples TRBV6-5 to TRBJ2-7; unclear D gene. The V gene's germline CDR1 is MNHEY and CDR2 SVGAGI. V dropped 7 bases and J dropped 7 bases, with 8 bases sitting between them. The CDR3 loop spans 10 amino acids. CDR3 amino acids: CASTFGEQYF. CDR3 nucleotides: TGTGCCAGCACCTTCGGGGAGCAGTACTTC.

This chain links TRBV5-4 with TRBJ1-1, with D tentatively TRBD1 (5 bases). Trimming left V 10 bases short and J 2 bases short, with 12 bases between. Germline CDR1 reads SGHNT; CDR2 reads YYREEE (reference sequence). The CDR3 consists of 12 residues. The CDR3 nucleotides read TGTGCCTCCGGGACTCATAACACTGAAGCTTTCTTT. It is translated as CASGTHNTEAFF.

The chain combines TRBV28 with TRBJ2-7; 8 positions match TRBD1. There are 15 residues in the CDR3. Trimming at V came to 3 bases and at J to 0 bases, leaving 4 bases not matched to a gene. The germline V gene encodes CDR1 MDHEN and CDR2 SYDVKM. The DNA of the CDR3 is TGTGCCAGCAGTTTCGGACAGGGAATCTCCTACGAGCAGTACTTC. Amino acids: CASSFGQGISYEQYF.

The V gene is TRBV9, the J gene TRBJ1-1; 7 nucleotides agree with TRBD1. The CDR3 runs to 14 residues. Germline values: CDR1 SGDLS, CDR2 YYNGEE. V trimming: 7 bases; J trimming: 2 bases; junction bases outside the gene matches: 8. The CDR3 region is CASGGTAYNTEAFF. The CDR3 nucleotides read TGTGCCAGCGGGGGGACAGCCTATAACACTGAAGCTTTCTTT.

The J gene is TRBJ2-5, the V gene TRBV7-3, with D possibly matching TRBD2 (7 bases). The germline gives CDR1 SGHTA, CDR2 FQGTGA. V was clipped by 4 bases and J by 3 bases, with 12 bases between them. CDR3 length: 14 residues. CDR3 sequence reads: CASSYRGREETQYF. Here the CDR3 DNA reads TGTGCCAGCAGCTATAGGGGGAGGGAAGAGACCCAGTACTTC.

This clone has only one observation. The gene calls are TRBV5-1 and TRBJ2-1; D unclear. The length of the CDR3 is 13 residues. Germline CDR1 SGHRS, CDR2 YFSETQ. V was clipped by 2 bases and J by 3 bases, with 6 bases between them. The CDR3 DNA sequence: TGCGCCAGCAGCTTTTTAGACTACAATGAGCAGTTCTTC. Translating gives CASSFLDYNEQFF. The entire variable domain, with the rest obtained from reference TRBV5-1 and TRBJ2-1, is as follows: KAGVTQTPRYLIKTRGQQVTLSCSPISGHRSVSWYQQTPGQGLQFLFEYFSETQRNKGNFPGRFSGRQFSNSRSEMNVSTLELGDSALYLCASSFLDYNEQFFGPGTRLTVL.

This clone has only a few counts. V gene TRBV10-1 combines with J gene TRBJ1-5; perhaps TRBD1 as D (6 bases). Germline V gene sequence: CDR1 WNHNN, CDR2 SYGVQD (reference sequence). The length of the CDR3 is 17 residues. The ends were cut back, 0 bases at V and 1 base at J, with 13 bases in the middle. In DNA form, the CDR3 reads TGCGCCAGCAGTGAGTCGGCCGCTACAGGGAGCAATCAGCCCCAGCATTTT. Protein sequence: CASSESAATGSNQPQHF.

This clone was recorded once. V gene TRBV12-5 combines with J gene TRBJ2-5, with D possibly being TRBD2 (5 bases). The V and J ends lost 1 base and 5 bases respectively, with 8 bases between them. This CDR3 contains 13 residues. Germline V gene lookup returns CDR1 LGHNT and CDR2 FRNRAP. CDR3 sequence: CASGLDPGETQYF. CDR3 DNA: TGTGCTAGTGGTTTGGACCCGGGGGAGACCCAGTACTTC.

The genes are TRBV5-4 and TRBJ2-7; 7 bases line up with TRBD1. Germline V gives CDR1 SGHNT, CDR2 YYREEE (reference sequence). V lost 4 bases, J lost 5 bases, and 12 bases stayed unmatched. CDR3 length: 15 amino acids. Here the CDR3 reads CASSVRGQLRHEQYF. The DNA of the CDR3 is TGTGCCAGCAGCGTACGGGGACAGCTGAGACACGAGCAGTACTTC.

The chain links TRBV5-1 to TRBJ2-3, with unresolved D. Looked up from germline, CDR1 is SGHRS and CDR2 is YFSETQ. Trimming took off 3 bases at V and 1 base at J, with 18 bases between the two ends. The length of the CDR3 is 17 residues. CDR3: CASSSKSIDMGTDTQYF. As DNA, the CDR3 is TGCGCCAGCAGCTCAAAGTCTATAGACATGGGCACAGATACGCAGTATTTT.

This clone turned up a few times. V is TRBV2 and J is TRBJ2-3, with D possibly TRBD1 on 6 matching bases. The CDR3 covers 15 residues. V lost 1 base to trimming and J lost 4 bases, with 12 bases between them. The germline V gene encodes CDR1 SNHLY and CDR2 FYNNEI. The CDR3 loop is CASSEGGRGPDTQYF. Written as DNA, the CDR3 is TGTGCCAGCAGTGAAGGGGGGCGAGGGCCAGATACGCAGTATTTT.

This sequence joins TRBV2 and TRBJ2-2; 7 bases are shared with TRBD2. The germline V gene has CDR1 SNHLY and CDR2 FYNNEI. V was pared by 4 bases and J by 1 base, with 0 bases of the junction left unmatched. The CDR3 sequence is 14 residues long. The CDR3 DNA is TGTGCCAGCAGTGCGGGAGGGAACACCGGGGAGCTGTTTTTT. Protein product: CASSAGGNTGELFF.

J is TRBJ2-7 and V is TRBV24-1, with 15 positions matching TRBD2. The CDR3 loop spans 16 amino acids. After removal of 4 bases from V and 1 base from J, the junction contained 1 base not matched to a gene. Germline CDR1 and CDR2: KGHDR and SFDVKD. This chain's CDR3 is CATSEGLAGGSYEQYF. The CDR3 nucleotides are TGTGCCACCAGTGAGGGACTAGCGGGAGGTTCCTACGAGCAGTACTTC.